This T cell receptor beta chain derives from a study of T cells in Graves' hyperthyroidism and ophthalmopathy. Study at large: Peripheral blood sampling occurred at initial diagnosis, before any treatment.

The source material, RNA transcripts, was used to amplify TCR beta CDR3 regions. TCR CDR3 underwent first-round RT-PCR with the HTBI primer set. One entry per CDR3 protein, called by TCRdb with MiXCR from the multiplex PCR reads. The table lists approximately 710,000 distinct CDR3 sequences, 15% to 20% of them singletons. The CDR3 extends over 14 amino acids. The V gene end was trimmed by 4 bases and the J gene end by 5 bases; junction bases not matched to a gene: 7. Germline CDR1 LNHDA, CDR2 SQIVND (reference sequence). Findings and limits, study-wide: In the blood, most expanded thyroid clonotypes above 0.001 appeared as well.

This clonotype was counted a single time. Its antigen is currently unknown. The rearrangement uses TRBV19 and TRBJ1-2, with 7 bases lining up with TRBD1. This receptor was identified in a man aged 50-59 years with Graves' hyperthyroidism. The sample consisted of blood. CDR3 DNA: TGTGCCAGTAGTAACTACAGGGGATCGTATGGCTACACCTTC. Its translation: CASSNYRGSYGYTF.